This T cell receptor (beta chain) is drawn from a study of T-cell memory formation after mild COVID-19. With respect to this clonotype: Given a much more abundant clone one base away, this may be a read error.

Via MiXCR, TCRdb re-called the 5' RACE reads, giving one row per CDR3 protein. The sample holds hundreds of thousands of distinct CDR3 sequences, 15% seen once. The sequencing input was PBMCs or a T cell subset sorted from them (not recorded which). The TCR comes from an adult woman who had mild COVID-19 (a few samples of this study predate the infection). Cell type and time point are not known.

CDR3 in amino acids: CAWSVRRGDTQYF. CDR3 nucleotide sequence: TGTGCCTGGAGTGTACGACGGGGAGATACCCAGTACTTC. This chain uses TRBV30 with TRBJ2-5, with D possibly TRBD2 on 5 matching bases. V lost 0 bases and J lost 8, with 13 bases in between. Germline assignment: CDR1 GTSNPN and CDR2 SVGIG (reference sequence). The CDR3 is made up of 13 amino acids.